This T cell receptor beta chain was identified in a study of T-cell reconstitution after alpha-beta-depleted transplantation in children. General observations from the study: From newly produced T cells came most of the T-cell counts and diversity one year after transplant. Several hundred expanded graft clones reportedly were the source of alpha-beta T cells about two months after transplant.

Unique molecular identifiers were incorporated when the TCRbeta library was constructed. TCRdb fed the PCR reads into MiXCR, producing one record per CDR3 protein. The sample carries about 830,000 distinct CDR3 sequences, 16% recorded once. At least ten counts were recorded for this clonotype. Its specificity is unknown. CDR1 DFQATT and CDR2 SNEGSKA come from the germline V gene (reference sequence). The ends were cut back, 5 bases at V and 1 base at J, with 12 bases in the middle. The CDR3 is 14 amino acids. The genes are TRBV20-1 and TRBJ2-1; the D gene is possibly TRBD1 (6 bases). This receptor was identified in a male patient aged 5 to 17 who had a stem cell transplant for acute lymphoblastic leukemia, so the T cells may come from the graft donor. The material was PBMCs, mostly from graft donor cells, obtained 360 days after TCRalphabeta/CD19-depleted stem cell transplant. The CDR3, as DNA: TGCAGTGCTGGGATCAGGGGTTCCTACAATGAGCAGTTCTTC. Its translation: CSAGIRGSYNEQFF.